This is a list of T cell receptor beta chains from one sample in a study of regulatory T cells in long-lasting Graves disease. TCRdb analysed the multiplex PCR reads with MiXCR anew, one entry per CDR3 protein. The profile shows roughly 610,000 distinct CDR3 sequences, 15% to 20% of them singletons. These data are also associated with another study on T cells in Graves' hyperthyroidism and ophthalmopathy.

The sample here was peripheral blood mononuclear cells (PBMCs), taken at new diagnosis, from a patient treated with antithyroid drugs. All receptors derive from a man aged 18 to 30 with Graves disease. Each CDR3 is given with its conserved first and last residue. Fields, in order: clone size, J gene, V gene, D gene, CDR3 DNA, CDR3 protein. A D gene is named only where the DNA matches it firmly. Size is omitted from some rows. Given values are once, few, many or a class for expanded clones.

abundance: many; j_gene: TRBJ2-1; v_gene: TRBV3-1; d_gene: TRBD2; CDR3nt: TGTGCCAGCAGCCTGCGAGCCCTTCTAGCGGGAACGGGTAATGAGCAGTTCTTC; CDR3aa: CASSLRALLAGTGNEQFF
abundance: many; j_gene: TRBJ1-5; v_gene: TRBV7-2; d_gene: NA; CDR3nt: TGTGCCAGCAGCTTGCGAGGCAGGGGCCAGCCCCAGCATTTT; CDR3aa: CASSLRGRGQPQHF
abundance: NA; j_gene: TRBJ2-1; v_gene: TRBV7-9; d_gene: NA; CDR3nt: TGTGCCAGTACTTCCGGGGGTGTCCCCTACAATGAGCAGTTCTTC; CDR3aa: CASTSGGVPYNEQFF
abundance: few; j_gene: TRBJ2-7; v_gene: TRBV10-3; d_gene: NA; CDR3nt: TGTGCCATCCTGACGGACTCCTACGAGCAGTACTTC; CDR3aa: CAILTDSYEQYF
abundance: NA; j_gene: TRBJ2-5; v_gene: TRBV7-9; d_gene: NA; CDR3nt: TGTGCCAGCAGCCCCCAGGGTGTGGGGGAGACCCAGTACTTC; CDR3aa: CASSPQGVGETQYF
abundance: NA; j_gene: TRBJ1-1; v_gene: TRBV4-1; d_gene: NA; CDR3nt: TGCGCCAGCAGCCAAACACAGGGAGGTAACACTGAAGCTTTCTTT; CDR3aa: CASSQTQGGNTEAFF
abundance: many; j_gene: TRBJ2-7; v_gene: TRBV11-2; d_gene: TRBD2; CDR3nt: TGTGCCAGCAGCTTAGCGGGACTAGCGGGAGGTTACGAGCAGTACTTC; CDR3aa: CASSLAGLAGGYEQYF
abundance: NA; j_gene: TRBJ2-7; v_gene: TRBV11-2; d_gene: NA; CDR3nt: TGTGCCAGCAGCTTCTCGGCGTACTACGAGCAGTACTTC; CDR3aa: CASSFSAYYEQYF
abundance: many; j_gene: TRBJ1-5; v_gene: TRBV5-1; d_gene: TRBD1; CDR3nt: TGCGCCAGCAGCCCGGACAGGGTTGATCAGCCCCAGCATTTT; CDR3aa: CASSPDRVDQPQHF
abundance: NA; j_gene: TRBJ2-1; v_gene: TRBV9; d_gene: NA; CDR3nt: TGTGCCAGCAGCCGACACAGGGATAATGAGCAGTTCTTC; CDR3aa: CASSRHRDNEQFF
abundance: NA; j_gene: TRBJ1-5; v_gene: TRBV19; d_gene: TRBD1; CDR3nt: TGTGCCAGTAGCACACCGGGACAGGCCCCGGGGCAGCCCCAGCATTTT; CDR3aa: CASSTPGQAPGQPQHF
abundance: NA; j_gene: TRBJ1-2; v_gene: TRBV27; d_gene: NA; CDR3nt: TGTGCCAGCAGTCCCTCCAGGAACCTTAACTATGGCTACACCTTC; CDR3aa: CASSPSRNLNYGYTF
abundance: many; j_gene: TRBJ2-2; v_gene: TRBV5-1; d_gene: TRBD1; CDR3nt: TGCGCCACCACAGGGGGTGGTACTACGCCCGGGGAGCTGTTTTTT; CDR3aa: CATTGGGTTPGELFF
abundance: NA; j_gene: TRBJ2-1; v_gene: TRBV7-2; d_gene: TRBD2; CDR3nt: TGTGCCAGCAGCTTAGCGGTGCTAGCGGGCTCCTACAATGAGCAGTTCTTC; CDR3aa: CASSLAVLAGSYNEQFF
abundance: NA; j_gene: TRBJ2-1; v_gene: TRBV7-2; d_gene: TRBD2; CDR3nt: TGTGCCAGCAGCTTAGTCGGCGGAAGCGGGAGAATAACCTACAATGAGCAGTTCTTC; CDR3aa: CASSLVGGSGRITYNEQFF
abundance: few; j_gene: TRBJ1-1; v_gene: TRBV12-3/TRBV12-4; d_gene: NA; CDR3nt: TGTGCCAGCAGTCGAATACAGGGAGAAGCTTTCTTT; CDR3aa: CASSRIQGEAFF
abundance: many; j_gene: TRBJ1-1; v_gene: TRBV15; d_gene: NA; CDR3nt: TGTGCCACCAGCATAGGGAACCAGGCGGGAGCTTTCTTT; CDR3aa: CATSIGNQAGAFF
abundance: NA; j_gene: TRBJ2-1; v_gene: TRBV20-1; d_gene: NA; CDR3nt: TGCAGTGCTAGAGAGGCTGGTGAGCAGTTCTTC; CDR3aa: CSAREAGEQFF
abundance: many; j_gene: TRBJ2-7; v_gene: TRBV9; d_gene: TRBD1; CDR3nt: TGTGCCAGCAGCCCTCAACCGGGACAGGGGTACGAGCAGTACTTC; CDR3aa: CASSPQPGQGYEQYF
abundance: many; j_gene: TRBJ2-1; v_gene: TRBV12-3/TRBV12-4; d_gene: TRBD2; CDR3nt: TGTGCCAGCAGCCCTCCGGGACTAGCGGAGAATGAGCAGTTCTTC; CDR3aa: CASSPPGLAENEQFF
abundance: many; j_gene: TRBJ2-1; v_gene: TRBV28; d_gene: NA; CDR3nt: TGTGCCATCGGGGTTCAGTCGGGACTCAACAATGAGCAGTTCTTC; CDR3aa: CAIGVQSGLNNEQFF
abundance: many; j_gene: TRBJ1-1; v_gene: TRBV12-3/TRBV12-4; d_gene: NA; CDR3nt: TGTGCCAGCATCCTTGGGATAAAGGCTGAAGCTTTCTTT; CDR3aa: CASILGIKAEAFF
abundance: few; j_gene: TRBJ2-1; v_gene: TRBV4-1; d_gene: NA; CDR3nt: TGCGCCAGCAGCCAACAAACAGGGTTTGGATTTAATGAGCAGTTCTTC; CDR3aa: CASSQQTGFGFNEQFF
abundance: NA; j_gene: TRBJ2-2; v_gene: TRBV20-1; d_gene: TRBD2; CDR3nt: TGCAGTGCTCCGACCCGATCTATAGCGGGAGGGCGGCTTTACACCGGGGAGCTGTTTTTT; CDR3aa: CSAPTRSIAGGRLYTGELFF
abundance: few; j_gene: TRBJ1-1; v_gene: TRBV5-1; d_gene: NA; CDR3nt: TGCGCCAGCAGTCAGGACGGGGCCTCGGCTTTCTTT; CDR3aa: CASSQDGASAFF
abundance: few; j_gene: TRBJ2-3; v_gene: TRBV20-1; d_gene: TRBD2; CDR3nt: TGCAGTGCTAGAGGGACTAGCGGGAGGTTCATAGATACGCAGTATTTT; CDR3aa: CSARGTSGRFIDTQYF
abundance: NA; j_gene: TRBJ2-3; v_gene: TRBV18; d_gene: NA; CDR3nt: TGTGCCAGCTCACCAAGTGGCTATGGCACAGATACGCAGTATTTT; CDR3aa: CASSPSGYGTDTQYF
abundance: many; j_gene: TRBJ2-7; v_gene: TRBV18; d_gene: NA; CDR3nt: TGTGCCAGCTCACCACGGGACCCCCACCTCTACGAGCAGTACTTC; CDR3aa: CASSPRDPHLYEQYF
abundance: few; j_gene: TRBJ2-7; v_gene: TRBV12-3/TRBV12-4; d_gene: TRBD2; CDR3nt: TGTGCCAGCAGTTCCGGTCTAGCGGGGGGATCCTACGAGCAGTACTTC; CDR3aa: CASSSGLAGGSYEQYF
abundance: many; j_gene: TRBJ1-5; v_gene: TRBV6-1; d_gene: NA; CDR3nt: TGTGCCAGCAGGAAGGAGCCGTATAGCAATCAGCCCCAGCATTTT; CDR3aa: CASRKEPYSNQPQHF
abundance: few; j_gene: TRBJ2-2; v_gene: TRBV7-8; d_gene: NA; CDR3nt: TGTGCCAGCAGCTTACGATTGAGGGGCTTAGATACCGGGGAGCTGTTTTTT; CDR3aa: CASSLRLRGLDTGELFF
abundance: NA; j_gene: TRBJ2-2; v_gene: TRBV2; d_gene: TRBD1; CDR3nt: TGTGCCAGCACCGGGACAGCCTTAAGCACCGGGGAGCTGTTTTTT; CDR3aa: CASTGTALSTGELFF
abundance: many; j_gene: TRBJ2-1; v_gene: TRBV27; d_gene: TRBD1; CDR3nt: TGTGCCAGCAGTCGGACAGGCCGCCTCCACAATGAGCAGTTCTTC; CDR3aa: CASSRTGRLHNEQFF
abundance: NA; j_gene: TRBJ2-3; v_gene: TRBV19; d_gene: NA; CDR3nt: TGTGCCAGTAATGGGGTACCCACAGATACGCAGTATTTT; CDR3aa: CASNGVPTDTQYF
abundance: NA; j_gene: TRBJ2-7; v_gene: TRBV20-1; d_gene: TRBD2; CDR3nt: TGCAGTGCTAGGTTAGCGGGAGGGCCCCCCTACGAGCAGTACTTC; CDR3aa: CSARLAGGPPYEQYF
abundance: NA; j_gene: TRBJ2-1; v_gene: TRBV15; d_gene: TRBD1; CDR3nt: TGTGTCACCAGCAGGGGACAGGGGAGCTACAATGAGCAGTTCTTC; CDR3aa: CVTSRGQGSYNEQFF
abundance: NA; j_gene: TRBJ2-7; v_gene: TRBV29-1; d_gene: TRBD1; CDR3nt: TGCAGCGTTGAAGATACAGGGGTTGGAGGCGAGCAGTACTTC; CDR3aa: CSVEDTGVGGEQYF
abundance: few; j_gene: TRBJ1-3; v_gene: TRBV27; d_gene: NA; CDR3nt: TGTGCCAGCAGTCCCGGGACGCAAACTGGAAACACCATATATTTT; CDR3aa: CASSPGTQTGNTIYF
abundance: many; j_gene: TRBJ1-2; v_gene: TRBV20-1; d_gene: NA; CDR3nt: TGCAGTGCTAGAGATAAGGACATCTATGGCTACACCTTC; CDR3aa: CSARDKDIYGYTF
abundance: few; j_gene: TRBJ2-4; v_gene: TRBV20-1; d_gene: TRBD2; CDR3nt: TGCAGTGGGACTAGCGGGAGAAAGACTCAGTACTTC; CDR3aa: CSGTSGRKTQYF
abundance: many; j_gene: TRBJ2-1; v_gene: TRBV28; d_gene: TRBD1; CDR3nt: TGTGCCAGCAGTTTATCCCTAGGACAGGGGTCCTACAATGAGCAGTTCTTC; CDR3aa: CASSLSLGQGSYNEQFF
abundance: many; j_gene: TRBJ2-2; v_gene: TRBV28; d_gene: TRBD2; CDR3nt: TGTGCCAGCAGTTCTAGCGGGGCTGGTTCCGGGGAGCTGTTTTTT; CDR3aa: CASSSSGAGSGELFF
abundance: many; j_gene: TRBJ1-1; v_gene: TRBV12-5; d_gene: TRBD1; CDR3nt: TGTGCTAGTGGCCAGGACAGGGGGTTGGCTGAAGCTTTCTTT; CDR3aa: CASGQDRGLAEAFF
abundance: few; j_gene: TRBJ2-6; v_gene: TRBV6-1; d_gene: TRBD1; CDR3nt: TGTGCCAGCACCGGACAGGGGGAAGGGGCCAACGTCCTGACTTTC; CDR3aa: CASTGQGEGANVLTF
abundance: many; j_gene: TRBJ1-1; v_gene: TRBV20-1; d_gene: NA; CDR3nt: TGCAGTGCAAACCTACAGGGTATGAACACTGAAGCTTTCTTT; CDR3aa: CSANLQGMNTEAFF
abundance: NA; j_gene: TRBJ1-2; v_gene: TRBV5-1; d_gene: TRBD1; CDR3nt: TGTGCCAGCACCCGGGAGGCAACAGGGGGCTATGGCTACACCTTC; CDR3aa: CASTREATGGYGYTF
abundance: few; j_gene: TRBJ2-7; v_gene: TRBV20-1; d_gene: NA; CDR3nt: TGCAGTGCTAGAGCCGTGGGCGGCGAGCAGTACTTC; CDR3aa: CSARAVGGEQYF
abundance: many; j_gene: TRBJ2-3; v_gene: TRBV5-1; d_gene: TRBD2; CDR3nt: TGCGCCAGCAGCACTAGCGGAAGCGCAGATACGCAGTATTTT; CDR3aa: CASSTSGSADTQYF
abundance: many; j_gene: TRBJ2-1; v_gene: TRBV11-3; d_gene: TRBD2; CDR3nt: TGTGCCAGCAGCTTAGATGAGGCTAGCGGGGCCTACAATGAGCAGTTCTTC; CDR3aa: CASSLDEASGAYNEQFF